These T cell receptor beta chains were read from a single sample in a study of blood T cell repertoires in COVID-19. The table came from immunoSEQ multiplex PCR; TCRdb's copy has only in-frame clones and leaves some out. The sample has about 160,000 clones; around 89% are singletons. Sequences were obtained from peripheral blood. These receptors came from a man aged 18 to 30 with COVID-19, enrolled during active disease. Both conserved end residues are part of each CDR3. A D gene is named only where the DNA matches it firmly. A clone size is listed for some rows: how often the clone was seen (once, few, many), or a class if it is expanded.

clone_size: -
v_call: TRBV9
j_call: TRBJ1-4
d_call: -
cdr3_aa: CASSVYGRGDEKLLF
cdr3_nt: TGTGCCAGCAGCGTATATGGAAGGGGCGATGAAAAACTGCTTTTT

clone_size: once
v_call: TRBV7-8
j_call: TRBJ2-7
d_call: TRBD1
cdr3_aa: CASILQQGVYEQYF
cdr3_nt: TGTGCCAGCATCCTTCAGCAGGGGGTGTACGAGCAGTACTTC

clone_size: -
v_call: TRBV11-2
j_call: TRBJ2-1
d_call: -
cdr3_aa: CASSFAPFDAKAGEQFF
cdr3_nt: TGTGCCAGCAGCTTTGCCCCCTTCGATGCCAAAGCCGGTGAGCAGTTCTTC

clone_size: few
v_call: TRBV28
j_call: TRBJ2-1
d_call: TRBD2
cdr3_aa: CASSFYSGFSYNEQFF
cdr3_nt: TGTGCCAGCAGTTTTTATAGCGGGTTCTCCTACAATGAGCAGTTCTTC

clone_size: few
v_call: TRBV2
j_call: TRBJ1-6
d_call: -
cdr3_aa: CASSERDVDSPLHF
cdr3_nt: TGTGCCAGCAGTGAGCGGGACGTAGATTCACCCCTCCACTTT

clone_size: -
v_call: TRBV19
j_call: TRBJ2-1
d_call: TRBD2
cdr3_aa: CASSRLAGEGNEQFF
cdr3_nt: TGTGCCAGTAGTAGACTAGCGGGAGAGGGGAATGAGCAGTTCTTC

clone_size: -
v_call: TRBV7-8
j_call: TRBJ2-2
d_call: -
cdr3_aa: CASSLKAVNTGELFF
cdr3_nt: TGTGCCAGCAGCTTAAAAGCTGTGAACACCGGGGAGCTGTTTTTT

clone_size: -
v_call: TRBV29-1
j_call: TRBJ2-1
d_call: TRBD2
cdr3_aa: CSVEEGTSFRNEQFF
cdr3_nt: TGCAGCGTTGAAGAAGGGACTAGCTTCCGGAATGAGCAGTTCTTC

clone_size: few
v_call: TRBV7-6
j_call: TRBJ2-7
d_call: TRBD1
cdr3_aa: CASSPTGGTYEQYF
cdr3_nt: TGTGCCAGCAGCCCCACAGGGGGCACCTACGAGCAGTACTTC

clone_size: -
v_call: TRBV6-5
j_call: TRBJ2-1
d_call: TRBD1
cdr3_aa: CASRIQGGGYNEQFF
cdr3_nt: TGTGCCAGCAGGATACAGGGGGGAGGCTACAATGAGCAGTTCTTC

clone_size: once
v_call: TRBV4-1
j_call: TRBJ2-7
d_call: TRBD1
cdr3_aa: CASSQGQGGTYEQYF
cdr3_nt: TGCGCCAGCAGCCAGGGACAGGGAGGAACCTACGAGCAGTACTTC

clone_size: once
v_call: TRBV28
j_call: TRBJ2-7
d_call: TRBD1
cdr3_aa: CASRQLGGGTGEYEQYF
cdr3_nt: TGTGCCAGCAGACAATTGGGAGGTGGGACAGGGGAATACGAGCAGTACTTC

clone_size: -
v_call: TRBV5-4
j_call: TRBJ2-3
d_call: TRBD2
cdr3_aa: CASSPGTSFSTDTQYF
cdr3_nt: TGTGCCAGCAGTCCCGGGACTAGCTTTAGCACAGATACGCAGTATTTT

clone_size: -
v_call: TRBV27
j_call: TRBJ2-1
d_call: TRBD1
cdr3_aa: CASSLFRDRSPYNEQFF
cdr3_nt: TGTGCCAGCAGTTTATTCCGGGACAGAAGCCCCTACAATGAGCAGTTCTTC

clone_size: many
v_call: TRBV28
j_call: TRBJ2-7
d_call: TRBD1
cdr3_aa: CASSLPVTGWAYEQYF
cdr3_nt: TGTGCCAGCAGTTTACCGGTGACAGGGTGGGCCTACGAGCAGTACTTC

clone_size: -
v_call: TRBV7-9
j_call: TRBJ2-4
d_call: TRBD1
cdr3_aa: CASSPGPGTGLAKNIQYF
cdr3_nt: TGTGCCAGCAGCCCCGGCCCGGGGACAGGCCTAGCCAAAAACATTCAGTACTTC